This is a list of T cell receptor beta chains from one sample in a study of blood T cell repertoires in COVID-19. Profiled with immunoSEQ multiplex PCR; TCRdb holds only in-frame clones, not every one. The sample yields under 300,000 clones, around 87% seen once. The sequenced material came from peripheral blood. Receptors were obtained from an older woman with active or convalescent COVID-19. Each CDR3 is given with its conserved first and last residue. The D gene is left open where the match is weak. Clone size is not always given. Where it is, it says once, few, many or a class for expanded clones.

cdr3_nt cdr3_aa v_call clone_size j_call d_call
TGTGCCACCCTCAGAAATAGCAATCAGCCCCAGCATTTT CATLRNSNQPQHF TRBV6-5 once TRBJ1-5 -
TGTGCCAGCTCACCAGGCCGGGGAGGGTACACTGAAGCTTTCTTT CASSPGRGGYTEAFF TRBV18 - TRBJ1-1 -
TGTGCCAGCAGTCTGAGAGACAGTACCAATTCACCCCTCCACTTT CASSLRDSTNSPLHF TRBV27 - TRBJ1-6 -
TGCGCCAGCTCGAGGGAAGGAGTGACTGAAGCTTTCTTT CASSREGVTEAFF TRBV5-1 - TRBJ1-1 -
TGTGCCAGCAGAAGCGGGGGGGCCCGGGCAGATACGCAGTATTTT CASRSGGARADTQYF TRBV2 - TRBJ2-3 TRBD2
TGTGCCAGCAGCTTAGATCGCAGACACAACTCTGGAAACACCATATATTTT CASSLDRRHNSGNTIYF TRBV11-2 - TRBJ1-3 -
TGTGCCAGCAGCCCTCTCGGGGGAACGGCATCTGAAGCTTTCTTT CASSPLGGTASEAFF TRBV7-3 once TRBJ1-1 -
TGTGCCAGCATCTTTCTCCCTACAGGGGACAATGAGCAGTTCTTC CASIFLPTGDNEQFF TRBV7-9 - TRBJ2-1 TRBD1
TGTGCCAGCAGCCCAGTGGAGGAGACCCAGTACTTC CASSPVEETQYF TRBV3-1/TRBV3-2 - TRBJ2-5 -
TGTGCCAGCAGCCATGAAGGTACAGGGCTAAATGAGCAGTTCTTC CASSHEGTGLNEQFF TRBV4-2 - TRBJ2-1 -
TGTGCCAGCAGCGTTAGCGGGGGGTCAGCCTACAATGAGCAGTTCTTC CASSVSGGSAYNEQFF TRBV9 - TRBJ2-1 TRBD2
TGTGCCAGCAGCACCAGGACAGGAGGTGGGGCAGATACGCAGTATTTT CASSTRTGGGADTQYF TRBV9 - TRBJ2-3 TRBD1
TGTGCCAGCAGTTCGAGAGCCCCTCCTACCTACAATGAGCAGTTCTTC CASSSRAPPTYNEQFF TRBV2 - TRBJ2-1 -
TGCGCCAGCAGCCAACCGACAGTAAACGAGCAGTACTTC CASSQPTVNEQYF TRBV5-1 - TRBJ2-7 -
TGTGCCAGCGATTTGGGACAGGGGAATCAGCCCCAGCATTTT CASDLGQGNQPQHF TRBV2 once TRBJ1-5 TRBD1
TGTGCCAGTAGTTTCCGGGACACTAATCAGCCCCAGCATTTT CASSFRDTNQPQHF TRBV19 - TRBJ1-5 -
TGCGCCAGCAGCCTGAATAGCGGGGGGGCGGGTGAGCAGTTCTTC CASSLNSGGAGEQFF TRBV4-3 - TRBJ2-1 TRBD2
TGTGCCAGCAGCTTGGTAGTTGGCGGGGAGCTGTTTTTT CASSLVVGGELFF TRBV5-4 - TRBJ2-2 -
TGTGCCAGCAGCTTAGGTTCCCTTGTAACTGAAGCTTTCTTT CASSLGSLVTEAFF TRBV7-9 - TRBJ1-1 -
TGTGCCAGCAGCTTGGGACCCGGGACAGGGGAGGAAAAACTGTTTTTT CASSLGPGTGEEKLFF TRBV5-5 - TRBJ1-4 TRBD1
TGTGCCACCAGTGACCCGTTGTTAGATACGCAGTATTTT CATSDPLLDTQYF TRBV24-1 - TRBJ2-3 -
TGCGCCAGCAGCCCACAGGTGGAGGGTGGCTACACCTTC CASSPQVEGGYTF TRBV4-3 - TRBJ1-2 -
TGTGCCAGTAGCACAGGAGATGCTAATGGCTACACCTTC CASSTGDANGYTF TRBV19 - TRBJ1-2 -
TGTGCCAGCAGTGAATTGACTAGCGGGGGCGAGCAGTACTTC CASSELTSGGEQYF TRBV2 - TRBJ2-7 TRBD2
TGTGCCAGCAGTTTAGGGCGGGGGTGGCAGCCCCAGCATTTT CASSLGRGWQPQHF TRBV27 - TRBJ1-5 -
TGTGCCAGCAGTCGTGGACAGGGGTGGTTGTCGGGTTTCTTT CASSRGQGWLSGFF TRBV28 - TRBJ1-1 TRBD1
TGTGCCAGTAGTTCCGGGAGGCCACCAAGAACCGGGGAGCTGTTTTTT CASSSGRPPRTGELFF TRBV19 - TRBJ2-2 TRBD2
TGTGCCAGCAGTCCCGGTGGCAGGGCGGTATCATATGGCTACACCTTC CASSPGGRAVSYGYTF TRBV7-2 - TRBJ1-2 -
TGTGCCAGCAGTGAATATAGGGGGGGCAGCGGGTCACCCCTCCACTTT CASSEYRGGSGSPLHF TRBV25-1 - TRBJ1-6 -
TGTGCCAGCAGCCAAGTGACAGGGGGGATTTCACCCCTCCACTTT CASSQVTGGISPLHF TRBV3-1/TRBV3-2 - TRBJ1-6 TRBD1
TGCGCCAGCAGTGACCTAAATGAGCAGTTCTTC CASSDLNEQFF TRBV10-2 - TRBJ2-1 -
TGTGCCAGCAGTTACTCGGGGACAGGGGACCTAAACGAGCAGTACTTC CASSYSGTGDLNEQYF TRBV6-2/TRBV6-3 few TRBJ2-7 TRBD1
TGTGCCACCAGCGGGCAGCTAAACACCATATATTTT CATSGQLNTIYF TRBV15 - TRBJ1-3 -
TGTGCCAGCAGCTACCCGACAGGCCCGCCCTCTGGGGCCAACGTCCTGACTTTC CASSYPTGPPSGANVLTF TRBV9 - TRBJ2-6 -
TGTGCCAGCAGCTCCCCAGGGGATGGTAAAAACATTCAGTACTTC CASSSPGDGKNIQYF TRBV7-9 - TRBJ2-4 -
TGTGCCAGCATGGGACAGTTGAACACTGAAGCTTTCTTT CASMGQLNTEAFF TRBV9 - TRBJ1-1 TRBD1
TGCGCCAGCAGCGAAGAGTTCAGGGGTCGGACTGAAGCTTTCTTT CASSEEFRGRTEAFF TRBV5-1 - TRBJ1-1 -
TGTGCCAGCAGACCCGGGACGGGAGGGGCTGAAGCTTTCTTT CASRPGTGGAEAFF TRBV3-1/TRBV3-2 - TRBJ1-1 -
TGCAGCGTTGGTTTTTTGGAGGGAAGCAATGGCTACACCTTC CSVGFLEGSNGYTF TRBV29-1 - TRBJ1-2 -
TGTGCCAGCAGTGAAGCGCTTCGGGGGGAGGGCTACACCTTC CASSEALRGEGYTF TRBV2 - TRBJ1-2 -
TGTGCCAGCAGCTTTACAGGGATTGGAAACACCATATATTTT CASSFTGIGNTIYF TRBV7-2 - TRBJ1-3 -
TGTGCCAGCAGTTTGGGACACGGGGGAAACACCATATATTTT CASSLGHGGNTIYF TRBV6-5 - TRBJ1-3 -
TGCGCCAGCAGCCAAGTCACAGTCTCTGGAAACACCATATATTTT CASSQVTVSGNTIYF TRBV4-1 - TRBJ1-3 -
TGCGCCAGCAGCTTTTCCGGGGGGGCCCAAGAGACCCAGTACTTC CASSFSGGAQETQYF TRBV5-1 - TRBJ2-5 TRBD2
TGCGCCAGCAGCCCCGACTCAGGGCCCTACGAGCAGTACTTC CASSPDSGPYEQYF TRBV4-1 - TRBJ2-7 -
TGTGCCAGTAGTATGCCAGGTAGCAATCAGCCCCAGCATTTT CASSMPGSNQPQHF TRBV19 - TRBJ1-5 -
TGCGCCAGCAGCTTGTACCAGGGGTCGCCCACTGAAGCTTTCTTT CASSLYQGSPTEAFF TRBV5-1 - TRBJ1-1 -
TGTGCCAGCAGCTTGAGGGATTTCTACGAGCAGTACTTC CASSLRDFYEQYF TRBV7-9 once TRBJ2-7 -
TGCGCCAGCAGCTTGGAACACCTTCAAGAGCAGTACTTC CASSLEHLQEQYF TRBV5-1 - TRBJ2-7 -
TGTGCCAGCAGTCCCCAGGGGAACACTGAAGCTTTCTTT CASSPQGNTEAFF TRBV25-1 - TRBJ1-1 -
TGTGCCAGCTTCAGGGAGGGTGGCTACACCTTC CASFREGGYTF TRBV6-5 - TRBJ1-2 -
TGTGCCAGCAGCGTAGGTATGAACACTGAAGCTTTCTTT CASSVGMNTEAFF TRBV9 once TRBJ1-1 -
TGCAGTGCTCGCGCGGGAAACATTCAGTACTTC CSARAGNIQYF TRBV20-1 once TRBJ2-4 -
TGTGCCAGCAGCCCGGGACTTTTGTACCAAGAGACCCAGTACTTC CASSPGLLYQETQYF TRBV7-2 few TRBJ2-5 -
TGCGCCAGCAGCTCCCTAGCTTCGGGAGAAAAACTGTTTTTT CASSSLASGEKLFF TRBV5-1 once TRBJ1-4 -
TGTGCCAGCATCCTAGAGGGGGCCCTGACGGATACGCAGTATTTT CASILEGALTDTQYF TRBV7-9 - TRBJ2-3 TRBD1
TGTGCCAGTTGGACTAGCACAGATACGCAGTATTTT CASWTSTDTQYF TRBV12-3/TRBV12-4 - TRBJ2-3 -
TGTGCCAGCAGCTTAGAGGGACAGGGGGAAGCTTTCTTT CASSLEGQGEAFF TRBV7-2 - TRBJ1-1 TRBD1
TGTGCCAGCAGGAGCCTGGGACAGGCGGAAAAACTGTTTTTT CASRSLGQAEKLFF TRBV6-5 - TRBJ1-4 TRBD1
TGTGCCAGCAGGGGACTAGTAGGCTGGTACTTC CASRGLVGWYF TRBV6-5 - TRBJ2-7 TRBD2